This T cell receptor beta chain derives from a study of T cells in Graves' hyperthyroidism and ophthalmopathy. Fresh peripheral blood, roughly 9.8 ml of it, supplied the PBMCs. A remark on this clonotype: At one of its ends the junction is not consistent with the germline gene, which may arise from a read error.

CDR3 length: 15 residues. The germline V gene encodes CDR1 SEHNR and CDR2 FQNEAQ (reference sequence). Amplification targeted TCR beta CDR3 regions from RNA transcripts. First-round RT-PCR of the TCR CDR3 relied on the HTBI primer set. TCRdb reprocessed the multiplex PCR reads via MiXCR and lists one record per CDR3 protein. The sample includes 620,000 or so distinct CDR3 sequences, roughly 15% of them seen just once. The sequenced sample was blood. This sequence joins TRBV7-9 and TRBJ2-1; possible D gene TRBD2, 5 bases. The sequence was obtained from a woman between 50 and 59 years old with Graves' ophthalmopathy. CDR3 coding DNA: TGTACCAGCAGCCCCGCGGGTGTCTCCTACAATGAGCAGTTCTTC. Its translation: CTSSPAGVSYNEQFF.